This T cell receptor beta chain comes out of a study of cytomegalovirus exposure and HLA in healthy donors. Per germline, CDR1 MNHNS and CDR2 SASEGT. This CDR3 comprises 14 residues. Trimming removed 8 bases from V and 9 bases from J; junction bases left unmatched: 9. Both 60 Vbeta primers and 13 Jbeta primers went into the PCR. Assay used: immunoSEQ multiplex PCR; TCRdb lists only in-frame clones, some missing. The sample carries 100,000 to 150,000 clones, more than 75% recorded once. General study points: In vitro work confirmed that a few CMV-associated chains recognize CMV antigens.

This clone occurred a few times. Its specificity is not known. Sequencing was done on a sample of PBMCs. J is TRBJ1-6 and V is TRBV6-1, with TRBD1 matching 8 bases. The sequence was collected from a man aged 35 to 55 in good health and CMV-seronegative. The CDR3 DNA reads as TGTGCCAGCGCCCTACAGGGGGAAGGTTCACCCCTCCACTTT. Amino acids: CASALQGEGSPLHF.